This record covers a single TCR beta chain. One entry per CDR3 protein, called by TCRdb with MiXCR from the RT-PCR reads. The data hold about 700,000 distinct CDR3 sequences, with 12% to 15% observed a single time. The clonotype comes from a female donor in good health, serving as a healthy control. The specimen sequenced was memory CD4+ T cells from blood.

CDR3 sequence reads: CASSSPLTGNEKLFF. The CDR3 region has the DNA TGTGCCAGCAGCTCACCCTTGACAGGGAATGAAAAACTGTTTTTT. The chain carries TRBV5-4 and TRBJ1-4; 7 nucleotides match TRBD1. The CDR3 is 15 amino acids. J was trimmed by 5 bases and V by 3 bases; bases with no gene match: 7. The germline V gene has CDR1 SGHNT and CDR2 YYREEE (reference sequence).